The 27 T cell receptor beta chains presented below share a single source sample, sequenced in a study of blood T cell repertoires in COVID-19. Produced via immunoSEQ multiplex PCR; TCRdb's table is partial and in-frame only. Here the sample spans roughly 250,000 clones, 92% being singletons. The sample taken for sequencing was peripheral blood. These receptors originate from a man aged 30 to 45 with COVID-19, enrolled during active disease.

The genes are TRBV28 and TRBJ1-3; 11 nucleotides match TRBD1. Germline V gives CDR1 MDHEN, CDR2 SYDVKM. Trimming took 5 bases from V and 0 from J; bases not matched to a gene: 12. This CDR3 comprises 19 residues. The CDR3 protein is CASSLWTGGGPSSGNTIYF. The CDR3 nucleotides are TGTGCCAGCAGTCTGTGGACAGGGGGCGGCCCTTCCTCTGGAAACACCATATATTTT.

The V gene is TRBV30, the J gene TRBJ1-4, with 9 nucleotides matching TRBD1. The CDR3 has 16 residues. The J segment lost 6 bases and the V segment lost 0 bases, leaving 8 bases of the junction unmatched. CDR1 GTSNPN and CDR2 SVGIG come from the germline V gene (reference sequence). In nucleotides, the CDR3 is TGTGCCTGGAGTGTCCTTACAGGGGGCCCGTATGAAAAACTGTTTTTT. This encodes CAWSVLTGGPYEKLFF.

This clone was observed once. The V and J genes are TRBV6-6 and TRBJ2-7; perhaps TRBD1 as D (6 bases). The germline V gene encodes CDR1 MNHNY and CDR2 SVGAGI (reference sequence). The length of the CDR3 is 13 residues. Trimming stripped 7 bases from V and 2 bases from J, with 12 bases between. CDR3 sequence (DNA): TGTGCCAGCACTGACAGGACCACCTACGAGCAGTACTTC. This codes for CASTDRTTYEQYF.

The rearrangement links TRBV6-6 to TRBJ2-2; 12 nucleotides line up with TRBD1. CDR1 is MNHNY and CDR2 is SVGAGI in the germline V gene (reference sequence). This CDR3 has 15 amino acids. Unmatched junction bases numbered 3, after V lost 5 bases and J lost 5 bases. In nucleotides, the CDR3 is TGTGCCAGCAGTGAGGGACAGGGGGCAACCGGGGAGCTGTTTTTT. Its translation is CASSEGQGATGELFF.

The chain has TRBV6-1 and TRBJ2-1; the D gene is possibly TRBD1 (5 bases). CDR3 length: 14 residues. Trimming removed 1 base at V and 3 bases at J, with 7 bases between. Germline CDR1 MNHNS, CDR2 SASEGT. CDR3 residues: CASSEGQSYNEQFF. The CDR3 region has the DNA TGTGCCAGCAGTGAAGGACAGAGCTACAATGAGCAGTTCTTC.

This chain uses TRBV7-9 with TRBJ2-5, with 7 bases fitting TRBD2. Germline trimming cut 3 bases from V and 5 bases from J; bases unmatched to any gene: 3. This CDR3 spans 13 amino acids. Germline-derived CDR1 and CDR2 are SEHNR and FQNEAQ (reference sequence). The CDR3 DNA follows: TGTGCCAGCAGCTTCGGCGGGGGTGAGACCCAGTACTTC. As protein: CASSFGGGETQYF.

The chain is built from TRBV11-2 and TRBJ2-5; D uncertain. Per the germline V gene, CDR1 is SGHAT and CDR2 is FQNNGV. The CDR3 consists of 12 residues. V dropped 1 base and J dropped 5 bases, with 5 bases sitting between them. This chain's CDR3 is CASSLVGETQYF. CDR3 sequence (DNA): TGTGCCAGCAGCTTAGTCGGGGAGACCCAGTACTTC.

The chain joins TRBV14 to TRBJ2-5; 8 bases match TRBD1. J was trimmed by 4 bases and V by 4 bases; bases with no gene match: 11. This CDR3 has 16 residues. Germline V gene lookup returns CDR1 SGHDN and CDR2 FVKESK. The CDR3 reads CASSLFRGRGGETQYF. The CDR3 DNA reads TGTGCCAGCAGCCTGTTCAGGGGGCGAGGTGGAGAGACCCAGTACTTC.

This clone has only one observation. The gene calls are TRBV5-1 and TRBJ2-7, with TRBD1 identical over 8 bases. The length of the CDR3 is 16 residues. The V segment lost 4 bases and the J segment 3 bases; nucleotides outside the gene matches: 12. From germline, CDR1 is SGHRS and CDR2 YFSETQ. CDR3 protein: CASSDPDRGAIYEQYF. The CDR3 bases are TGCGCCAGCAGCGATCCCGACAGGGGCGCCATCTACGAGCAGTACTTC.

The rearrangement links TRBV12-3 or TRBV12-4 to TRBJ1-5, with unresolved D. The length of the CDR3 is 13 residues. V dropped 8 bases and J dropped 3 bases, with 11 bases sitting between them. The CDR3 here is CASSGGLNQPQHF. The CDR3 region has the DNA TGTGCCAGCTCGGGAGGGCTCAATCAGCCCCAGCATTTT.

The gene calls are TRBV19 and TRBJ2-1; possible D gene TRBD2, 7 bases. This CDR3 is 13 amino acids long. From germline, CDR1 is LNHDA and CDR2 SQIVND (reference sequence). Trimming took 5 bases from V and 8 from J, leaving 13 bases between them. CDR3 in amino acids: CASSVNGGHEQFF. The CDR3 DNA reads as TGTGCCAGTAGTGTCAACGGGGGGCATGAGCAGTTCTTC. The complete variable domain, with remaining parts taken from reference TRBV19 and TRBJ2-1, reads DGGITQSPKYLFRKEGQNVTLSCEQNLNHDAMYWYRQDPGQGLRLIYYSQIVNDFQKGDIAEGYSVSREKKESFPLTVTSAQKNPTAFYLCASSVNGGHEQFFGPGTRLTVL.

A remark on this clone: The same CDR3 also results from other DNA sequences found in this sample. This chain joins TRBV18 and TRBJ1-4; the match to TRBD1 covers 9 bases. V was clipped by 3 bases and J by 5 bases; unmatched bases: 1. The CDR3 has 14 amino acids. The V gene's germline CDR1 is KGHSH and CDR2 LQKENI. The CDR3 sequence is CASSPDRGNEKLFF. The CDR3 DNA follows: TGTGCCAGCTCACCGGACAGGGGAAATGAAAAACTGTTTTTT.

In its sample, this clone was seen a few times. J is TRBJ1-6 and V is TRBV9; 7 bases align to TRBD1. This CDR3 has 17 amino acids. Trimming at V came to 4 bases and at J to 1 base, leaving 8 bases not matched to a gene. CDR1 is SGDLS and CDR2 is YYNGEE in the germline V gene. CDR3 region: CASSKEGAGSYNSPLHF. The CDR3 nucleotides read TGTGCCAGCAGCAAAGAGGGGGCAGGGTCCTATAATTCACCCCTCCACTTT.

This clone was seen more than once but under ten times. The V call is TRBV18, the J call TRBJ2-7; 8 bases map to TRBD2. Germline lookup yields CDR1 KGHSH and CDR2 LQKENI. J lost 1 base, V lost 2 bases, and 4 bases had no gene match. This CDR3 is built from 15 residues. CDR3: CASSPELAESYEQYF. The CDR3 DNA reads TGTGCCAGCTCACCAGAACTAGCGGAGTCCTACGAGCAGTACTTC.

This chain's CDR3 is CATSKDSYGYTF. As DNA, the CDR3 is TGTGCCACCAGCAAAGACAGCTATGGCTACACCTTC. This sequence joins TRBV15 and TRBJ1-2, with D possibly matching TRBD1 (5 bases). Germline CDR1 and CDR2: LNHNV and YYDKDF (reference sequence). This CDR3 has 12 residues. With 4 bases removed from V and 4 bases from J, the gap between germline ends came to 7 bases. The variable domain in full, completed from reference TRBV15 and TRBJ1-2, reads DAMVIQNPRYQVTQFGKPVTLSCSQTLNHNVMYWYQQKSSQAPKLLFHYYDKDFNNEADTPDNFQSRRPNTSFCFLDIRSPGLGDTAMYLCATSKDSYGYTFGSGTRLTVV.

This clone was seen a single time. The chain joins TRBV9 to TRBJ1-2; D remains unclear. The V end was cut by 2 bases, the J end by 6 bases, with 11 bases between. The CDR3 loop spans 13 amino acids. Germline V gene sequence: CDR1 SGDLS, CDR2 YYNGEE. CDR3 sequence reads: CASSVSGADGYTF. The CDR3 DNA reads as TGTGCCAGCAGCGTGTCAGGAGCGGATGGCTACACCTTC.

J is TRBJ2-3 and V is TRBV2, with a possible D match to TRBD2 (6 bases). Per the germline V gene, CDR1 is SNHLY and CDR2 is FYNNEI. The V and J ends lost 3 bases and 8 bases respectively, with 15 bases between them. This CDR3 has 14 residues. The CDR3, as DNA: TGTGCCAGCAGTGAGGGACTGACGATTAGTACGCAGTATTTT. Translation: CASSEGLTISTQYF.

The CDR3 DNA follows: TGCGCCAGCAGCTTGACAGCTCCTCCTTTCTACGAGCAGTACTTC. Amino acid sequence: CASSLTAPPFYEQYF. V and J are TRBV5-1 and TRBJ2-7; D remains ambiguous. The V gene's germline CDR1 is SGHRS and CDR2 YFSETQ. The CDR3 sequence is 15 residues long. The V end was cut by 1 base, the J end by 3 bases, with 14 bases between. The variable domain in full, with the rest retrieved from reference TRBV5-1 and TRBJ2-7, is KAGVTQTPRYLIKTRGQQVTLSCSPISGHRSVSWYQQTPGQGLQFLFEYFSETQRNKGNFPGRFSGRQFSNSRSEMNVSTLELGDSALYLCASSLTAPPFYEQYFGPGTRLTVT.

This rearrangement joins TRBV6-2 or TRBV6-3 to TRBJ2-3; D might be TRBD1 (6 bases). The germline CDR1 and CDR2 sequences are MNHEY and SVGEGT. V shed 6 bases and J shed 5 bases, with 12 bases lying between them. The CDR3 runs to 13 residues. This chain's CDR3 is CASSGQLGDTQYF. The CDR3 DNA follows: TGTGCCAGCAGCGGACAGCTGGGAGATACGCAGTATTTT.

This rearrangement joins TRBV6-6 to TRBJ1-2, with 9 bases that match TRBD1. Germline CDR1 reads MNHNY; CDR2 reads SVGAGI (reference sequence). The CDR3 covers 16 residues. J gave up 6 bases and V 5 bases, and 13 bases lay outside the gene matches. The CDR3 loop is CASSRPGQGLDNGYTF. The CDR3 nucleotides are TGTGCCAGCAGTCGACCGGGACAGGGACTCGATAATGGCTACACCTTC.

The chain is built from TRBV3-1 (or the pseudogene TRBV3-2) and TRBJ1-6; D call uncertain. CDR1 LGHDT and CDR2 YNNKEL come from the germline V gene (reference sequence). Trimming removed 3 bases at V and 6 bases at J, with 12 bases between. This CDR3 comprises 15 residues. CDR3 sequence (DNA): TGTGCCAGCAGCCAGGGAGGGTCGGTTAATTCACCCCTCCACTTT. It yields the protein CASSQGGSVNSPLHF.

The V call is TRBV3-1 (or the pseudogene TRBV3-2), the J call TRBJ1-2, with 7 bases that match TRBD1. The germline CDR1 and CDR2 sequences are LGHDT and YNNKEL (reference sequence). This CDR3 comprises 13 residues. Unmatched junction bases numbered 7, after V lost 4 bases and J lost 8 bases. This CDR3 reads CASSRGTDGGYTF. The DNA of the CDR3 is TGTGCCAGCAGCCGCGGGACAGACGGCGGCTACACCTTC.

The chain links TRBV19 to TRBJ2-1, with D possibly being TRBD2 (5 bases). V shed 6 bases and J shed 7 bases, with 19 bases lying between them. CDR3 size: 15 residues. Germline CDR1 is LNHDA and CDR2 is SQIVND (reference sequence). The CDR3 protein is CASSTSIVAGNEQFF. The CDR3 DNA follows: TGTGCCAGTAGCACTAGTATTGTGGCCGGGAATGAGCAGTTCTTC.

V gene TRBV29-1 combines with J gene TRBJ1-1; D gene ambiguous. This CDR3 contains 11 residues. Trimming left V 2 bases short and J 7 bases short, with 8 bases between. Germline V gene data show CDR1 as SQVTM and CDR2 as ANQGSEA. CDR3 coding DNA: TGCAGCGTTGAAACGAGGAGTGAAGCTTTCTTT. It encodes CSVETRSEAFF.

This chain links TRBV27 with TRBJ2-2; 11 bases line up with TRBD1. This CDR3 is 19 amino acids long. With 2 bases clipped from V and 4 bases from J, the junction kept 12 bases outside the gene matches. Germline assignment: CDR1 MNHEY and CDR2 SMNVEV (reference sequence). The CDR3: CASSLEYLGTGGATGELFF. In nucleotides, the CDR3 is TGTGCCAGCAGTTTAGAGTATTTGGGGACAGGGGGTGCCACCGGGGAGCTGTTTTTT.

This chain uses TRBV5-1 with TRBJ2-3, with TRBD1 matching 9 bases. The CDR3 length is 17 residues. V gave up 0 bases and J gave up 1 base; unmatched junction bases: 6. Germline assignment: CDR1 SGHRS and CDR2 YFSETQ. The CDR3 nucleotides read TGCGCCAGCAGCTTGGAAGGACAGGGGCTAGGCACAGATACGCAGTATTTT. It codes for CASSLEGQGLGTDTQYF.

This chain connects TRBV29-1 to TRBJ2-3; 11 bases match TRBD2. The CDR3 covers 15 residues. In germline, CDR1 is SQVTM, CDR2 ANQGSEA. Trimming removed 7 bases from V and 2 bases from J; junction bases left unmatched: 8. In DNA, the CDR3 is TGCAGCGCCATGACTAGCGGGGCCGACACAGATACGCAGTATTTT. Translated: CSAMTSGADTDTQYF.